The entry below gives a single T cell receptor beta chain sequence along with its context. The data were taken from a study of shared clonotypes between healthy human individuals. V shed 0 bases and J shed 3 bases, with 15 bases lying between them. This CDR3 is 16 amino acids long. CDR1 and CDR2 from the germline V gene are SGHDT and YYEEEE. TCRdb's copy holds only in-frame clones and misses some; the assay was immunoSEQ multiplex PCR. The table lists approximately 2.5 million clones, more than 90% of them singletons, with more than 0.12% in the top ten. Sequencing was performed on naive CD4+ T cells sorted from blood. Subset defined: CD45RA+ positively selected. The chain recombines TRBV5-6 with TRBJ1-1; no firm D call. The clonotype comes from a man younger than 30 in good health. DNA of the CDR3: TGTGCCAGCAGCTTGGGCGGGGTTGGGTCCGACACTGAAGCTTTCTTT. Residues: CASSLGGVGSDTEAFF.